The 20 T cell receptor beta chains in this list originate from one sample, sequenced in a study of cytomegalovirus exposure and HLA in healthy donors. Both 60 Vbeta primers and 13 Jbeta primers went into the PCR. Profiling relied on immunoSEQ multiplex PCR, and the TCRdb table lists in-frame clones only, not all of them. The data hold about 120,000 clones, with about 83% observed a single time. Sample: PBMCs. Every receptor here comes from a woman between 40 and 50 years old in good health and CMV-seropositive.

V and J are TRBV19 and TRBJ1-2, with TRBD1 matching over 7 bases. This CDR3 spans 18 amino acids. Per the germline V gene, CDR1 is LNHDA and CDR2 is SQIVND (reference sequence). V shed 2 bases and J 4 bases; nucleotides not matched to a gene: 16. The CDR3 here is CASSIRTGGGQGVYGYTF. The CDR3 DNA reads TGTGCCAGTAGTATACGGACAGGAGGTGGGCAGGGGGTCTATGGCTACACCTTC.

This chain uses TRBV19 with TRBJ1-5; no reliable D call. Deletions cut 1 base from V and 10 bases from J, with 17 bases between. Germline V gene lookup returns CDR1 LNHDA and CDR2 SQIVND (reference sequence). The length of the CDR3 is 15 residues. The CDR3 sequence is CASSIGSETVYPQHF. DNA of the CDR3: TGTGCCAGTAGTATAGGGTCGGAGACGGTTTATCCCCAGCATTTT.

The chain carries TRBV28 and TRBJ2-7; TRBD2 agrees at 8 bases. Germline V gene sequence: CDR1 MDHEN, CDR2 SYDVKM. The length of the CDR3 is 15 residues. V lost 6 bases and J lost 2; bases outside the gene matches: 9. The CDR3: CASSPGLVDPYEQYF. The CDR3 DNA reads TGTGCCAGCAGCCCGGGACTAGTTGATCCCTACGAGCAGTACTTC. The complete variable domain, with remaining parts taken from reference TRBV28 and TRBJ2-7, reads DVKVTQSSRYLVKRTGEKVFLECVQDMDHENMFWYRQDPGLGLRLIYFSYDVKMKEKGDIPEGYSVSREKKERFSLILESASTNQTSMYLCASSPGLVDPYEQYFGPGTRLTVT.

The chain carries TRBV6-6 and TRBJ2-1, with D unclear. The ends were cut back, 4 bases at V and 7 bases at J, with 8 bases in the middle. Germline assignment: CDR1 MNHNY and CDR2 SVGAGI (reference sequence). CDR3 length: 12 amino acids. CDR3 amino acids: CASSWQKNEQFF. CDR3 bases: TGTGCCAGCAGTTGGCAGAAGAATGAGCAGTTCTTC.

The J gene is TRBJ2-7, the V gene TRBV27; possibly TRBD2 for D (5 bases). Germline V gene sequence: CDR1 MNHEY, CDR2 SMNVEV (reference sequence). Trimming left V 3 bases short and J 6 bases short, with 12 bases between. CDR3 size: 13 residues. CDR3 region: CASSFGRGLEQYF. In DNA form, the CDR3 reads TGTGCCAGCAGTTTTGGGCGAGGGCTCGAGCAGTACTTC.

This chain connects TRBV27 to TRBJ1-3; 7 bases are shared with TRBD1. Germline V gene sequence: CDR1 MNHEY, CDR2 SMNVEV (reference sequence). The length of the CDR3 is 14 residues. After removal of 5 bases from V and 2 bases from J, the junction contained 3 bases not matched to a gene. The CDR3 DNA reads as TGTGCCAGCAGTGCCCAGGGGGCTGGAAACACCATATATTTT. This codes for CASSAQGAGNTIYF.

V and J are TRBV9 and TRBJ1-6; 7 positions match TRBD1. The germline gives CDR1 SGDLS, CDR2 YYNGEE. The CDR3 spans 15 residues. Germline trimming cut 4 bases from V and 10 bases from J; bases unmatched to any gene: 11. This CDR3 reads CASSNWDSSISPLHF. The CDR3 nucleotides are TGTGCCAGCAGCAACTGGGACAGCTCCATCTCACCCCTCCACTTT.

The chain is built from TRBV6-1 and TRBJ2-3; D perhaps matches TRBD2 (6 bases). Germline CDR1 reads MNHNS; CDR2 reads SASEGT. The V end lost 4 bases, the J end lost 0 bases, and 11 bases lay between the germline ends. The CDR3 is 15 residues long. The CDR3 DNA is TGTGCCAGCAGTGTCCGGCGGGATAGCACAGATACGCAGTATTTT. Translation: CASSVRRDSTDTQYF.

The chain joins TRBV19 to TRBJ2-7; D uncertain. The ends were cut back, 9 bases at V and 2 bases at J, with 20 bases in the middle. The CDR3 contains 15 residues. From germline, CDR1 is LNHDA and CDR2 SQIVND (reference sequence). CDR3 sequence: CASNGRHFTPYEQYF. CDR3 bases: TGTGCCAGCAATGGCCGACACTTCACCCCCTACGAGCAGTACTTC.

The chain has TRBV5-6 and TRBJ2-7, with TRBD1 matching over 8 bases. This CDR3 spans 13 amino acids. V dropped 7 bases and J dropped 8; count of bases not matched to a gene: 11. The germline V gene encodes CDR1 SGHDT and CDR2 YYEEEE. The CDR3 reads CASGRDRSTKQYF. As DNA, the CDR3 is TGTGCCAGCGGACGGGACAGGTCCACCAAGCAGTACTTC.

The chain has TRBV13 and TRBJ2-7; D uncertain. Germline assignment: CDR1 PRHDT and CDR2 FYEKMQ (reference sequence). The V end lost 3 bases, the J end lost 0 bases, and 12 bases lay between the germline ends. This CDR3 comprises 15 residues. This chain's CDR3 is CASSFRRMSSYEQYF. The DNA for the CDR3 is TGTGCCAGCAGCTTTAGGCGGATGAGCTCCTACGAGCAGTACTTC. Looking up the rest from reference TRBV13 and TRBJ2-7 gives the full variable domain: AAGVIQSPRHLIKEKRETATLKCYPIPRHDTVYWYQQGPGQDPQFLISFYEKMQSDKGSIPDRFSAQQFSDYHSELNMSSLELGDSALYFCASSFRRMSSYEQYFGPGTRLTVT.

The genes are TRBV27 and TRBJ2-1, with 7 bases lining up with TRBD2. Trimming cost V 0 bases and J 15 bases; bases outside gene matches: 8. The V gene's germline CDR1 is MNHEY and CDR2 SMNVEV (reference sequence). The length of the CDR3 is 13 residues. In nucleotides, the CDR3 is TGTGCCAGCAGTTTATCAGGGAGGGGATATCGGTTCTTC. Translation: CASSLSGRGYRFF.

This clone has only a few counts. The rearrangement joins TRBV29-1 to TRBJ2-1; D gene unclear. V lost 3 bases and J lost 8, with 11 bases in between. In germline, CDR1 is SQVTM, CDR2 ANQGSEA. CDR3 length equals 12 residues. In DNA, the CDR3 is TGCAGCGTTGAGTTTCTTCGGGATGAGCAGTTCTTC. As protein: CSVEFLRDEQFF.

This chain joins TRBV18 and TRBJ2-1, with 10 bases matching TRBD1. CDR1 KGHSH and CDR2 LQKENI come from the germline V gene. This CDR3 comprises 15 residues. V was clipped by 5 bases and J by 8 bases; unmatched bases: 9. CDR3 protein: CASSVRDRGTHEQFF. The CDR3 nucleotides read TGTGCCAGCTCAGTACGGGACAGGGGTACCCATGAGCAGTTCTTC.

This chain connects TRBV4-1 to TRBJ2-1; no definite D call. The CDR3 is 12 residues long. The germline CDR1 and CDR2 sequences are MGHRA and YSYEKL. Deletions cut 5 bases from V and 6 bases from J, with 8 bases between. CDR3 amino acids: CASSDSGNEQFF. CDR3 in DNA: TGCGCCAGCAGCGATTCAGGCAATGAGCAGTTCTTC.

J is TRBJ2-7 and V is TRBV14, with TRBD2 matching 7 bases. The CDR3 spans 16 residues. V was pared by 4 bases and J by 1 base, with 10 bases of the junction left unmatched. CDR1 is SGHDN and CDR2 is FVKESK in the germline V gene. DNA of the CDR3: TGTGCCAGCAGCCCAGTACTAGCGTCAAATTCCTACGAGCAGTACTTC. As protein: CASSPVLASNSYEQYF.

This chain links TRBV28 with TRBJ1-2; TRBD1 matches 9 bases. V dropped 6 bases and J dropped 3; count of bases not matched to a gene: 8. CDR3 size: 15 residues. The germline V gene encodes CDR1 MDHEN and CDR2 SYDVKM. CDR3: CASSLGDRAYYGYTF. DNA of the CDR3: TGTGCCAGCAGCCTCGGGGACAGGGCTTACTATGGCTACACCTTC.

The chain links TRBV28 to TRBJ2-2; D may be TRBD2 (5 bases). The V gene lost 6 bases and the J gene lost 4 bases, with 12 bases spanning the gap. Germline V gives CDR1 MDHEN, CDR2 SYDVKM. CDR3 length: 14 amino acids. The CDR3 bases are TGTGCCAGCAGGATAGTGGCGGGCACCGGGGAGCTGTTTTTT. Its protein is CASRIVAGTGELFF.

The gene calls are TRBV7-3 and TRBJ1-1; the D is unclear. V lost 2 bases and J 13 bases, leaving 11 bases between the germline ends. Germline loops: CDR1 SGHTA, CDR2 FQGTGA. The CDR3 totals 11 residues. CDR3 loop: CASSLGGPVFF. CDR3 DNA: TGTGCCAGCAGCTTAGGAGGGCCCGTTTTCTTT. Using reference TRBV7-3 and TRBJ1-1 for the parts outside the CDR3, the full variable domain is GAGVSQTPSNKVTEKGKYVELRCDPISGHTALYWYRQSLGQGPEFLIYFQGTGAADDSGLPNDRFFAVRPEGSVSTLKIQRTERGDSAVYLCASSLGGPVFFGQGTRLTVV.

J is TRBJ1-2 and V is TRBV7-9, with TRBD1 matching over 8 bases. Germline V CDR1 and CDR2: SEHNR, FQNEAQ (reference sequence). CDR3 size: 14 residues. V shed 5 bases, J shed 4 bases, and the junction held 6 bases outside the gene matches. DNA for the CDR3: TGTGCCAGCAGCCCGACAGGGGAAGCCTATGGCTACACCTTC. Its protein product is CASSPTGEAYGYTF.